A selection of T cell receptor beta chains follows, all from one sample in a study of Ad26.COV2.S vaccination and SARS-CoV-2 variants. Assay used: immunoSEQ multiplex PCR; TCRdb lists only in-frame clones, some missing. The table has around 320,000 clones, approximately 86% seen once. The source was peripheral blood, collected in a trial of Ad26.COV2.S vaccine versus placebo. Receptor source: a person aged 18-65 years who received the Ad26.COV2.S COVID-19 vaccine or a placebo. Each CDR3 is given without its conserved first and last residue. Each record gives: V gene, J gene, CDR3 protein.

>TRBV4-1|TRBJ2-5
ASSQVSGGGQETQY
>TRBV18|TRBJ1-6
ASSPRAEDSPLH
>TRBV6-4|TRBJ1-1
ASSKDRESHTEAF
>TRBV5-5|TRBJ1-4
ASSGVTRQEKLF
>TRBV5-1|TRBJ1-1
ASSLGLHLYTEAF
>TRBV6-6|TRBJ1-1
ASRRPGGEAF
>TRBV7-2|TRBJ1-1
ASSLLGRGEAF
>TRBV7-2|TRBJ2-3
ASSLGSGVVNTQY
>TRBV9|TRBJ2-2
ASHKRVAANTGELF
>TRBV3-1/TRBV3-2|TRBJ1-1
ASSPGRNTEAF
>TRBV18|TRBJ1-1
ASSPSRGGTEAF
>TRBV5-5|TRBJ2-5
ASSAGTSPLGGTQY
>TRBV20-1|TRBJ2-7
SAAGGLEQY
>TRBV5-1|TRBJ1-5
ASSWSSNQPQH
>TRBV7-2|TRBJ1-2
ASSFWGNYGYT
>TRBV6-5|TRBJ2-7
ASKVGQGIYEQY
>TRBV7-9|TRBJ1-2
ASSLAGIDGYT
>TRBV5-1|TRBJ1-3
ASSLGSDSGNTIY
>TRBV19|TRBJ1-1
ASSPYRGRAF
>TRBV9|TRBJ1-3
ASSPRSPRKGIGNTIY
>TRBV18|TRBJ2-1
ASSPPGLALNEQF
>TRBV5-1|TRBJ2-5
ASSLGVFQTQY
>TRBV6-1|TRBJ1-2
ASSEGAGYGYT
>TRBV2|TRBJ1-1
ASSEAGGLTRRNTEAF
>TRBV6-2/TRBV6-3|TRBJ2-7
ASSDIMEGRSYEQY
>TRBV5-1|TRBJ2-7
ASTRQGGDHEQY
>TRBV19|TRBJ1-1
ASSATWTEAF
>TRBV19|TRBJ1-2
ASSRREFARGYT
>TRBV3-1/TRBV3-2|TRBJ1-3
ASSQVLGALSGNTIY
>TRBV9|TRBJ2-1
ASSVGGATYNEQF
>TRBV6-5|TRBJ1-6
ASKQGLNSPLH
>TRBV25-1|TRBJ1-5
ASSESNKNQPQH
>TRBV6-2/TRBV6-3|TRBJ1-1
ASSTGDNTEAF
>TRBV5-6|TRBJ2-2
ASSVGTSTGELF
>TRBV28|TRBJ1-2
ASQNRLYGYT
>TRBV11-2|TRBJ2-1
ASSLRTSGGDLYNEQF
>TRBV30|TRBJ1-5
AWSNRADQPQH
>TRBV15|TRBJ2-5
ATSRDGGRETQY
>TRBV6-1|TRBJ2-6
ASSEGFSGANVLT
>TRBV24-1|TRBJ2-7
ATSYTGTSHYEQY
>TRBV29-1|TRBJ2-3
SVEDRLRGSADTQY
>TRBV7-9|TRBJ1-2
ASSLFGAGGHYT
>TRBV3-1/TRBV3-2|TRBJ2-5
ASSWGVAQY
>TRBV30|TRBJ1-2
AWRPGGNDGYT
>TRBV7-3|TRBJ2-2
ASSLKLNTGELF
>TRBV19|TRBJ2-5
ASSPNPLTGSETQY
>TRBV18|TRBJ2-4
ASSPGQGRAAKNIQY
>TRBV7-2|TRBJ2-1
ASSSGLAGIYNEQF